The 25 T cell receptor beta chains below were found in one sample sequenced in a study of blood T cell repertoires in COVID-19. Only in-frame clones appear in the TCRdb table, and some are missing; sequencing was by immunoSEQ multiplex PCR. The sample contains roughly 200,000 clones, roughly 80% of which appear only once. Sequenced sample: peripheral blood. These receptors were taken from a man between 50 and 59 years old with active or convalescent COVID-19.

The gene calls are TRBV27 and TRBJ2-4; D remains ambiguous. Germline V gene lookup returns CDR1 MNHEY and CDR2 SMNVEV (reference sequence). Trimming cost V 4 bases and J 8 bases, with 18 bases left between them. This CDR3 has 15 amino acids. CDR3 region: CASSSLTGVRYIQYF. The CDR3 DNA reads as TGTGCCAGCAGTTCTCTGACTGGAGTCCGGTACATTCAGTACTTC.

Only one count was recorded for this clone. This chain joins TRBV18 and TRBJ2-4, with D perhaps matching TRBD2 (6 bases). CDR3 length equals 16 residues. CDR1 and CDR2 from the germline V gene are KGHSH and LQKENI. V was clipped by 2 bases and J by 10 bases, with 21 bases between them. CDR3 region: CASSPMFGSRTDIQYF. The CDR3 nucleotides read TGTGCCAGCTCACCAATGTTCGGGAGCAGAACAGATATTCAGTACTTC.

The chain's CDR3 is CASSVVSGVMNTEAFF. The CDR3 coding sequence is TGTGCCAGCAGCGTAGTCTCAGGGGTGATGAACACTGAAGCTTTCTTT. This chain uses TRBV7-9 with TRBJ1-1, with D possibly TRBD1 on 6 matching bases. Germline V gene lookup returns CDR1 SEHNR and CDR2 FQNEAQ (reference sequence). V was shortened by 5 bases and J by 0 bases, with 16 bases between the two germline ends. The CDR3 is 16 amino acids.

This clone was seen just once. The chain's CDR3 is CASSGLGTGITDTQYF. CDR3 in DNA: TGTGCCAGCAGTGGGTTAGGGACAGGGATCACAGATACGCAGTATTTT. The chain has TRBV2 and TRBJ2-3, with 9 bases fitting TRBD1. With 4 bases clipped from V and 2 bases from J, the junction kept 7 bases outside the gene matches. The CDR3 is 16 amino acids. Germline V CDR1 and CDR2: SNHLY, FYNNEI.

V and J are TRBV19 and TRBJ1-1; D not resolved. There are 14 residues in the CDR3. Trimming shortened V by 2 bases and J by 0 bases, and 7 bases separated the two germline ends. Per the germline V gene, CDR1 is LNHDA and CDR2 is SQIVND (reference sequence). The chain's CDR3 is CASSIRQVNTEAFF. The CDR3 bases are TGTGCCAGTAGTATACGGCAGGTGAACACTGAAGCTTTCTTT.

The V call is TRBV3-1 (or the pseudogene TRBV3-2), the J call TRBJ1-6; no clear D gene. Trimming stripped 8 bases from V and 6 bases from J, with 8 bases between. Germline V CDR1 and CDR2: LGHDT, YNNKEL (reference sequence). The CDR3 is 12 amino acids. CDR3 nucleotide sequence: TGTGCCAGCCGGGAGGGTAATTCACCCCTCCACTTT. Its translation is CASREGNSPLHF.

This clone has only one observation. The chain is built from TRBV19 and TRBJ1-6; a weak D match, TRBD1 (5 bases). V was pared by 3 bases and J by 6 bases, with 6 bases between. CDR3 length: 13 amino acids. Germline V gives CDR1 LNHDA, CDR2 SQIVND (reference sequence). The CDR3 here is CASSIQGNSPLHF. DNA of the CDR3: TGTGCCAGTAGTATCCAGGGTAATTCACCCCTCCACTTT.

This chain connects TRBV7-9 to TRBJ2-5, with 8 bases aligning to TRBD2. The germline V gene encodes CDR1 SEHNR and CDR2 FQNEAQ (reference sequence). The CDR3 is 15 amino acids. Trimming cost V 1 base and J 2 bases; bases outside gene matches: 3. The CDR3 DNA reads TGTGCCAGCAGCTTAGGCGTAGCGGGGCAAGAGACCCAGTACTTC. Protein: CASSLGVAGQETQYF.

The rearrangement links TRBV13 to TRBJ1-1; D remains unclear. The germline V gene has CDR1 PRHDT and CDR2 FYEKMQ (reference sequence). With 0 bases removed from V and 5 bases from J, the gap between germline ends came to 7 bases. CDR3 size: 13 residues. In DNA, the CDR3 is TGTGCCAGCAGCTTAGGTGCCCGGACTGAAGCTTTCTTT. It translates to CASSLGARTEAFF.

V gene TRBV29-1 combines with J gene TRBJ2-3; 11 positions match TRBD2. The CDR3 loop spans 13 amino acids. V lost 5 bases, J lost 4 bases, and 2 bases stayed unmatched. The germline CDR1 and CDR2 sequences are SQVTM and ANQGSEA. The DNA of the CDR3 is TGCAGCGTTAAGACTAGCGGGGCAGATACGCAGTATTTT. As protein: CSVKTSGADTQYF.

This sequence joins TRBV7-2 and TRBJ2-2; TRBD1 agrees at 9 bases. Looked up from germline, CDR1 is SGHTA and CDR2 is FQGNSA. V lost 2 bases and J lost 0; bases outside the gene matches: 7. The CDR3 sequence is 18 residues long. The CDR3 region has the DNA TGTGCCAGCAGCTTAAGCCCGGGACAGGGTGCGAACACCGGGGAGCTGTTTTTT. Protein sequence: CASSLSPGQGANTGELFF.

This clone was seen only once. This sequence joins TRBV20-1 and TRBJ2-3, with TRBD1 as a possible D gene (5 bases). This CDR3 comprises 14 residues. Between the trimmed V and J ends, which lost 3 bases and 4 bases, there was a span of 14 bases. Germline V gene data show CDR1 as DFQATT and CDR2 as SNEGSKA (reference sequence). CDR3 bases: TGCAGTGCTAGTCCGCAGGGCGTCGCAGATACGCAGTATTTT. This sequence encodes CSASPQGVADTQYF.

This chain links TRBV12-3 or TRBV12-4 with TRBJ1-1, with TRBD1 as a possible D gene (6 bases). Trimming stripped 6 bases from V and 6 bases from J, with 14 bases between. CDR3 length: 13 amino acids. CDR3 loop: CASSADRSPEAFF. For the CDR3, the DNA is TGTGCCAGCAGCGCCGACAGGTCCCCTGAAGCTTTCTTT.

This clone occurred a few times. The CDR3 DNA follows: TGTGCCACCTCAAAGGGGGGGGCCCTTAACTATGGCTACACCTTC. It translates to CATSKGGALNYGYTF. The rearrangement uses TRBV3-1 (or the pseudogene TRBV3-2) and TRBJ1-2, with TRBD1 as a possible D gene (6 bases). This CDR3 is built from 15 residues. Germline V gene data show CDR1 as LGHDT and CDR2 as YNNKEL (reference sequence). Trimming shortened V by 10 bases and J by 1 base, and 19 bases separated the two germline ends.

The chain uses TRBV19 and TRBJ2-2, with unresolved D. Looked up from germline, CDR1 is LNHDA and CDR2 is SQIVND (reference sequence). V lost 3 bases and J 0 bases, leaving 8 bases between the germline ends. The length of the CDR3 is 15 residues. CDR3 bases: TGTGCCAGTAGTATTGGGCACACGAACACCGGGGAGCTGTTTTTT. The encoded protein is CASSIGHTNTGELFF.

V is TRBV30 and J is TRBJ1-4, with 8 nucleotides matching TRBD1. With 1 base clipped from V and 7 bases from J, the junction kept 8 bases outside the gene matches. Germline CDR1 is GTSNPN and CDR2 is SVGIG (reference sequence). This CDR3 is 15 amino acids long. The CDR3 here is CAWSAGQGTSEKLFF. CDR3 nucleotides: TGTGCCTGGAGTGCTGGACAGGGTACGAGTGAAAAACTGTTTTTT.

This chain uses TRBV4-2 with TRBJ2-7; 8 bases fit TRBD1. The CDR3 consists of 16 residues. The trim removed 2 bases at V and 3 bases at J, leaving 9 bases unmatched. From germline, CDR1 is LGHNA and CDR2 YNFKEQ. CDR3 residues: CASSQSRQGRIYEQYF. The CDR3, as DNA: TGTGCCAGCAGCCAATCCCGACAGGGGCGGATCTACGAGCAGTACTTC.

This clone was counted a few times. The J gene is TRBJ1-1, the V gene TRBV7-2; tentative D call: TRBD1 (5 bases). The germline CDR1 and CDR2 sequences are SGHTA and FQGNSA. The CDR3 loop spans 13 amino acids. Trimming shortened V by 3 bases and J by 4 bases, and 9 bases separated the two germline ends. As DNA, the CDR3 is TGTGCCAGCAGCTTTAGGGGTGGCACTGAAGCTTTCTTT. This codes for CASSFRGGTEAFF. Variable domain in full (rest from reference TRBV7-2 and TRBJ1-1): GAGVSQSPSNKVTEKGKDVELRCDPISGHTALYWYRQSLGQGLEFLIYFQGNSAPDKSGLPSDRFSAERTGGSVSTLTIQRTQQEDSAVYLCASSFRGGTEAFFGQGTRLTVV.

V gene TRBV9 combines with J gene TRBJ2-2; TRBD2 might be the D (5 bases). The CDR3 is 13 amino acids. V was pared by 3 bases and J by 7 bases, with 10 bases between. Germline CDR1 reads SGDLS; CDR2 reads YYNGEE. The DNA of the CDR3 is TGTGCCAGCAGCGCGAGGGCCGGCGGGGAGCTGTTTTTT. Translated: CASSARAGGELFF.

This clone was counted a single time. V gene TRBV30 combines with J gene TRBJ1-2; weak D call: TRBD1 (6 bases). CDR1 and CDR2 from the germline V gene are GTSNPN and SVGIG (reference sequence). The CDR3 contains 11 residues. V gave up 6 bases and J gave up 7 bases, with 12 bases separating them. CDR3 in DNA: TGTGCCTGCACTGGGGGCGGTGGCTACACCTTC. Translated: CACTGGGGYTF.

The V and J genes are TRBV2 and TRBJ2-1, with 10 bases fitting TRBD2. CDR3 length equals 15 residues. CDR1 SNHLY and CDR2 FYNNEI come from the germline V gene. The trim removed 6 bases at V and 0 bases at J, leaving 2 bases unmatched. CDR3 coding DNA: TGTGCCAGCAGCGCTAGCGGGGGCTCCTACAATGAGCAGTTCTTC. Translated: CASSASGGSYNEQFF. The complete variable domain, with remaining parts taken from reference TRBV2 and TRBJ2-1, reads EPEVTQTPSHQVTQMGQEVILRCVPISNHLYFYWYRQILGQKVEFLVSFYNNEISEKSEIFDDQFSVERPDGSNFTLKIRSTKLEDSAMYFCASSASGGSYNEQFFGPGTRLTVL.

This clone was seen only once. V gene TRBV6-2 or TRBV6-3 combines with J gene TRBJ1-1; no reliable D call. The CDR3 has 13 residues. In germline, CDR1 is MNHEY, CDR2 SVGEGT. V was cut by 2 bases and J by 1 base, with 5 bases left in between. The CDR3 coding sequence is TGTGCCAGCAGTTACCTAGGGAACACTGAAGCTTTCTTT. Its protein is CASSYLGNTEAFF.

V usage is TRBV30 and J usage is TRBJ1-4, with D unclear. Trimming cost V 2 bases and J 0 bases, with 4 bases left between them. Looked up from germline, CDR1 is GTSNPN and CDR2 is SVGIG (reference sequence). This CDR3 region has 13 residues. CDR3 bases: TGTGCCTGGAGTCGGGCAACTAATGAAAAACTGTTTTTT. As protein: CAWSRATNEKLFF.

V usage is TRBV19 and J usage is TRBJ2-4; D might be TRBD1 (5 bases). Trimming removed 4 bases at V and 3 bases at J, with 10 bases between. Germline assignment: CDR1 LNHDA and CDR2 SQIVND (reference sequence). The length of the CDR3 is 14 residues. The CDR3: CASSTRVGKNIQYF. The CDR3 DNA sequence: TGTGCCAGTAGTACCAGGGTAGGCAAAAACATTCAGTACTTC.

This chain connects TRBV6-5 to TRBJ2-7; D may be TRBD2 (6 bases). In germline, CDR1 is MNHEY, CDR2 SVGAGI. V lost 8 bases and J lost 7, with 18 bases in between. This CDR3 has 13 amino acids. CDR3 in amino acids: CASETPGLREQYF. In DNA, the CDR3 is TGTGCCAGCGAGACTCCGGGACTCAGGGAGCAGTACTTC.